This T cell receptor beta chain stems from a study of blood T cell repertoires in COVID-19. Across the study: COVID-19 samples from acute and convalescent phases originated in the United States, Italy and Spain. From T cells, B-cell-depleted T cells, or PBMCs came the material, which was cDNA or gDNA.

This CDR3 is built from 17 residues. Per germline, CDR1 SGHNT and CDR2 YYREEE (reference sequence). J was trimmed by 4 bases and V by 4 bases; bases with no gene match: 10. A few counts support this clone. In the original processing: Estimation of nucleated cell counts relied on the amplification of reference gene primers. Only in-frame clones appear in the TCRdb table, and some are missing; sequencing was by immunoSEQ multiplex PCR. V, J and clone size were drawn from that table, and D and trimming were deduced from the DNA. The table lists roughly 180,000 clones, 76% of them singletons. The chain employs TRBV5-4 and TRBJ2-3; 12 bases map to TRBD1. The clonotype comes from a woman in her fifties or sixties with active or convalescent COVID-19. Sequenced material: peripheral blood. The CDR3, as DNA: TGTGCCAGCAGCGTATCCGCGGGGACAGGGGGCTCAGATACGCAGTATTTT. Translated, it gives CASSVSAGTGGSDTQYF.